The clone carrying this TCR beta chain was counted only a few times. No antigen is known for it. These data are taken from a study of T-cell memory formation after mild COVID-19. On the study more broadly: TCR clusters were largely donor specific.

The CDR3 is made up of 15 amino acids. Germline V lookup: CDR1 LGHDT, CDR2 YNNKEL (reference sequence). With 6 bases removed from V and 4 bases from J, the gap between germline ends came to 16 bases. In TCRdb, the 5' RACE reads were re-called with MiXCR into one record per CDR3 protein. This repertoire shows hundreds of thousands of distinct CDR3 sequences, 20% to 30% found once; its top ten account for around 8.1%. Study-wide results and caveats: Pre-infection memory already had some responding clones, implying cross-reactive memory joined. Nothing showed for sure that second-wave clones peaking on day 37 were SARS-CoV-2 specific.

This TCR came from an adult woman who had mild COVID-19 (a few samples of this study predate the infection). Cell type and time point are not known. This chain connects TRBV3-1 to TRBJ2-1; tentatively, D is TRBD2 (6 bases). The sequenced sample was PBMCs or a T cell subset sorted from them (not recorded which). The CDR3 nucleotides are TGTGCCAGCAGTTCAAGTGGGGGACTTTACAATGAGCAGTTCTTC. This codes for CASSSSGGLYNEQFF.